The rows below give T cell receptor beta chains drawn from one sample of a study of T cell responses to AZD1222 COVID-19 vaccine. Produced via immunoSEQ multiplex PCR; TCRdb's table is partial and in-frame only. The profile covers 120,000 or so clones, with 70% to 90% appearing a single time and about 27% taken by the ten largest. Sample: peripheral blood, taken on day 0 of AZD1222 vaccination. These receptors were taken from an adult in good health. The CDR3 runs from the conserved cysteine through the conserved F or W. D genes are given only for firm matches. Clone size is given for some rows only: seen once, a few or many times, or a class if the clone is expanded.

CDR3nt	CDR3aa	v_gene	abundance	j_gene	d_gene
TGTGCCAGTAGTATAGGTGCACAGGGCACCTATGGCTACACCTTC	CASSIGAQGTYGYTF	TRBV19	.	TRBJ1-2	.
TGTGCCAGCAGGAGGTTGGGGGATGATTCACCCCTCCACTTT	CASRRLGDDSPLHF	TRBV2	.	TRBJ1-6	.
TGTGCTAGCAGCTTAGGGACAGCAGAATTAGATACGCAGTATTTT	CASSLGTAELDTQYF	TRBV7-7	.	TRBJ2-3	TRBD1
TGTGCCAGTAGTATCGTTCGACGGAACACTGAAGCTTTCTTT	CASSIVRRNTEAFF	TRBV19	.	TRBJ1-1	.
TGTGCCAGCAGCTCACAGGGCAGGGGCACCGGGGAGCTGTTTTTT	CASSSQGRGTGELFF	TRBV13	.	TRBJ2-2	.
TGTGCCAGCAGCCCAGGACAGGGGAAAGATACGCAGTATTTT	CASSPGQGKDTQYF	TRBV9	.	TRBJ2-3	TRBD1
TGTGCCAGCAGACGACAGGGCGATACGCAGTATTTT	CASRRQGDTQYF	TRBV5-6	.	TRBJ2-3	TRBD1
TGCAGCGTTCCCATTCCGGGACTAGCGGGAGGGGTACTCAATGAGCAGTTCTTC	CSVPIPGLAGGVLNEQFF	TRBV29-1	once	TRBJ2-1	TRBD2
TGTGCCAGCAGCACGGGGACAGGGCTCTACAATGAGCAGTTCTTC	CASSTGTGLYNEQFF	TRBV7-3	.	TRBJ2-1	TRBD1
TGTGCCAGCAGCTTGAGGCGCGGTGAAGGATACAATGAGCAGTTCTTC	CASSLRRGEGYNEQFF	TRBV7-2	.	TRBJ2-1	.
TGCGCCAGCAGCCAAGGGCGGGAGAGCTACGAGCAGTACTTC	CASSQGRESYEQYF	TRBV4-1	once	TRBJ2-7	TRBD2
TGTGCCAGCAGTGAAGAACGGACGAGCTCTGGAAACACCATATATTTT	CASSEERTSSGNTIYF	TRBV2	.	TRBJ1-3	.
TGTGCCTGGAGTGTACTCAGGGTTGGCTACACCTTC	CAWSVLRVGYTF	TRBV30	.	TRBJ1-2	.
TGTGCCAGCAGCTTAGCAGGAGCCAGGAATGAGCAGTTCTTC	CASSLAGARNEQFF	TRBV11-2	.	TRBJ2-1	.